Listed below are T cell receptor beta chains from one sample, sequenced in a study of CD8 T cells in ankylosing spondylitis. A single record per CDR3 protein comes from TCRdb applying MiXCR to the 5' RACE reads. The sample shows tens of thousands of distinct CDR3 sequences, roughly 7.9% of them seen only once. Input material: blood. Receptors were obtained from a male donor with ankylosing spondylitis or in good health (not recorded which). Both conserved end residues are part of each CDR3. D genes are given only for firm matches. Clone size is given for some rows only: seen once, a few or many times, or a class if the clone is expanded.

TRBV12-3/TRBV12-4	.	few	TRBJ1-1	TGTGCCAGCAGTGACGGCATGAACACTGAAGCTTTCTTT	CASSDGMNTEAFF
TRBV6-1	.	.	TRBJ1-1	TGTGCCAGCAGTGAAGCCAGGGACACTGAAGCTTTCTTT	CASSEARDTEAFF
TRBV29-1	TRBD2	few	TRBJ2-1	TGCAGCGGCCTCAGGCCTCTAGCGGGAGTTGAGCAGTTCTTC	CSGLRPLAGVEQFF
TRBV3-1	.	few	TRBJ2-1	TGTGCCAGCAGCTTCAGGATGGATGAGCAGTTCTTC	CASSFRMDEQFF
TRBV20-1	.	few	TRBJ1-5	TGCAGTGCTAGAGACGCCCCCAAGGGGTCCCAGCATTTT	CSARDAPKGSQHF
TRBV2	.	few	TRBJ1-4	TGTGCCAGCAGTGTACGCCGGACATCTGAAAAACTGTTTTTT	CASSVRRTSEKLFF
TRBV27	.	few	TRBJ2-2	TGTGCCAGCAGTTTATTCAGGGGGAACACCGGGGAGCTGTTTTTT	CASSLFRGNTGELFF
TRBV5-1	TRBD2	many	TRBJ2-1	TGCGCCAGCAGCTTGGGGGGAGGAAGGGCTAGCGGCTCCTACAATGAGCAGTTCTTC	CASSLGGGRASGSYNEQFF
TRBV6-5	.	few	TRBJ2-2	TGTGCCAGCAGTTACTCGAGTGAAGGGGCCGGGGAGCTGTTTTTT	CASSYSSEGAGELFF
TRBV7-9	.	.	TRBJ2-1	TGTGCCAGCAGCTTGCTGGGTTCGGGAACGGGCAATGAGCAGTTCTTC	CASSLLGSGTGNEQFF
TRBV5-1	.	.	TRBJ2-2	TGCGCCAGCAGCTTGGTTAGACTGGACACCGGGGAGCTGTTTTTT	CASSLVRLDTGELFF
TRBV6-2/TRBV6-3	TRBD2	few	TRBJ2-1	TGTGCCAGCAGTAGACTAGCGGGAGCCTACAATGAGCAGTTCTTC	CASSRLAGAYNEQFF
TRBV20-1	TRBD1	few	TRBJ2-2	TGCAGTTCTCTGGGACAGGGGGCGGCCGGGGAGCTGTTTTTT	CSSLGQGAAGELFF
TRBV6-4	.	many	TRBJ2-2	TGTGCCAGCAGTGTGGGATCGAACACCGGGGAGCTGTTTTTT	CASSVGSNTGELFF
TRBV29-1	.	.	TRBJ1-5	TGCAGCGTTGCTTGGCAAACTAATCAGCCCCAGCATTTT	CSVAWQTNQPQHF
TRBV5-1	TRBD2	many	TRBJ2-3	TGCGCCAGCAGCTTGTTTACTAGCGGGACCGGAGATACGCAGTATTTT	CASSLFTSGTGDTQYF
TRBV9	.	.	TRBJ1-5	TGTGCCAGCAGCGTAGCATCTAATCAGCCCCAGCATTTT	CASSVASNQPQHF
TRBV29-1	TRBD2	few	TRBJ2-1	TGCAGCGTTTACCTAGCGGACCTGTACAATGAGCAGTTCTTC	CSVYLADLYNEQFF
TRBV11-2	TRBD1	.	TRBJ1-1	TGTGCCAGCAGCTCCCAGGGGGCTGGTGAAGCTTTCTTT	CASSSQGAGEAFF
TRBV7-9	.	many	TRBJ1-2	TGTGCCAGCAGCTACGCGGGGCCTCACCCGGGCTACACCTTC	CASSYAGPHPGYTF
TRBV12-3/TRBV12-4	.	few	TRBJ1-1	TGTGCCAGCACCTTTGGTAGGGATACTGAAGCTTTCTTT	CASTFGRDTEAFF
TRBV7-8	TRBD1	few	TRBJ1-1	TGTGCCAGCAGCTTATCGACAGGGGGCTTGGCTGAAGCTTTCTTT	CASSLSTGGLAEAFF
TRBV15	.	few	TRBJ2-4	TGTGCCACCAGCAGAACAGGGCCTCAGTACTTC	CATSRTGPQYF
TRBV6-5	TRBD1	few	TRBJ1-4	TGTGCCAGCAGTTACTCGCGGGACAGGGCGCGGGAAAAACTGTTTTTT	CASSYSRDRAREKLFF
TRBV15	.	few	TRBJ2-3	TGTGCCACCAGCCCATTTAGGAGGGGAATCACAGATACGCAGTATTTT	CATSPFRRGITDTQYF
TRBV11-2	.	.	TRBJ2-1	TGTGCCAGCAGCTTAGTTACAGGAAATGAGCAGTTCTTC	CASSLVTGNEQFF
TRBV5-1	.	many	TRBJ1-1	TGCGCCAGCAGCTACCAATCCCAGAACACTGAAGCTTTCTTT	CASSYQSQNTEAFF
TRBV7-9	TRBD1	.	TRBJ1-3	TGTGCCAGCAGCATTACAGGGGACTCTGGAAACACCATATATTTT	CASSITGDSGNTIYF
TRBV4-2	.	few	TRBJ1-4	TGTGCCAGCAGTCGACAGGCTCGATCAGAAAATGAAAAACTGTTTTTT	CASSRQARSENEKLFF
TRBV20-1	.	many	TRBJ2-2	TGCAGTGCCCGTCCTCAGAGTCGAGGATCCGGGGAGCTGTTTTTT	CSARPQSRGSGELFF
TRBV20-1	.	few	TRBJ2-5	TGCAGTGCCCTGAACGGGGACCAAGAGACCCAGTACTTC	CSALNGDQETQYF
TRBV7-2	.	many	TRBJ2-5	TGTGCCAGCAGCTCGGACAGATTAGAGACCCAGTACTTC	CASSSDRLETQYF
TRBV28	TRBD1	many	TRBJ1-1	TGTGCCAGCAGTTCTACAGGGGGTCACACTGAAGCTTTCTTT	CASSSTGGHTEAFF
TRBV28	.	few	TRBJ2-7	TGTGCCAGCAGGGGGGTTGGCTACGAGCAGTACTTC	CASRGVGYEQYF
TRBV15	.	.	TRBJ2-1	TGTGCCACCAGCAGAGATCTGGGTGCCGGGGTCCATGAGCAGTTCTTC	CATSRDLGAGVHEQFF
TRBV29-1	.	.	TRBJ1-4	TGCAGCGTGAGTCCCGGCCGGACTAATGAAAAACTGTTTTTT	CSVSPGRTNEKLFF
TRBV28	.	few	TRBJ2-3	TGTGCCAGCAGTTTAATAAGGTCAGATACGCAGTATTTT	CASSLIRSDTQYF
TRBV28	.	few	TRBJ2-5	TGTGCCAGCAGTTTAATCTCGGGGCAAGAGACCCAGTACTTC	CASSLISGQETQYF
TRBV5-1	TRBD1	.	TRBJ2-7	TGCGCCAGCAGATTACCGGGACAGGGGGACTACGAGCAGTACTTC	CASRLPGQGDYEQYF
TRBV7-2	.	.	TRBJ2-3	TGTGCCAGCAGCTTATTCGCCGGAACTAGCACAGATACGCAGTATTTT	CASSLFAGTSTDTQYF
TRBV29-1	.	.	TRBJ2-7	TGCAGGAGAGAGGGACCGTCCGGCTACGAGCAGTACTTC	CRREGPSGYEQYF
TRBV9	.	many	TRBJ2-2	TGTGCCAGCAGCGTAGGGGTTCCCGGGGAGCTGTTTTTT	CASSVGVPGELFF
TRBV29-1	.	few	TRBJ2-1	TGCAGCGTTGTCGACGGTTACAATGAGCAGTTCTTC	CSVVDGYNEQFF
TRBV27	.	.	TRBJ2-1	TGTGCCAGCAGTTTAGGGAGGAGTGAGCAGTTCTTC	CASSLGRSEQFF
TRBV12-3/TRBV12-4	.	.	TRBJ2-3	TGTGCCAGCAGGACCGGGACTAGCACAGATACGCAGTATTTT	CASRTGTSTDTQYF
TRBV5-1	TRBD1	many	TRBJ1-1	TGCGCCAGCACCCAGGGGGCTGGGACTGAAGCTTTCTTT	CASTQGAGTEAFF
TRBV20-1	.	few	TRBJ1-1	TGCAGTGCTAATGGGGTTAACACTGAAGCTTTCTTT	CSANGVNTEAFF
TRBV5-1	.	.	TRBJ2-2	TGCGCCAGCAGTTTCGGACAGCTGAACACCGGGGAGCTGTTTTTT	CASSFGQLNTGELFF
TRBV7-8	TRBD2	few	TRBJ2-2	TGTGCCAGCAGCTCCGGCGGACTAGCGGGGGGACTCACCGGGGAGCTGTTTTTT	CASSSGGLAGGLTGELFF
TRBV27	.	many	TRBJ2-1	TGTGCCAGCAGTTTACTGGCAGGGACTGGCGATGAGCAGTTCTTC	CASSLLAGTGDEQFF
TRBV12-3/TRBV12-4	.	many	TRBJ2-3	TGTGCCAGCAGCAGAAACCGTTGGGATACGCAGTATTTT	CASSRNRWDTQYF
TRBV7-2	.	few	TRBJ2-1	TGTGCCAGCAGCTTAGCGTTAAGGGCCGAGAATGAGCAGTTCTTC	CASSLALRAENEQFF